This T cell receptor (beta chain) is from a study of blood T cell repertoires in COVID-19. Overall study context: The United States, Italy and Spain supplied acute and convalescent COVID-19 samples. Nucleic acid was either cDNA or gDNA, and it came from T cells, B-cell-depleted T cells, or PBMCs.

The germline V gene encodes CDR1 MNHEY and CDR2 SVGEGT. The V end was cut by 2 bases, the J end by 1 base, with 12 bases between. The CDR3 has 16 residues. Original handling: Scientists estimated how many nucleated cells there were by amplifying reference gene primers. TCRdb's copy holds only in-frame clones and misses some; the assay was immunoSEQ multiplex PCR. V, J and clone size reflect that table, while D and trimming were determined from the DNA. The sample holds roughly 290,000 clones, over 75% seen once. The genes are TRBV6-2 or TRBV6-3 and TRBJ1-5; D possibly corresponds to TRBD1 (5 bases). The TCR comes from an older woman with acute or convalescent COVID-19. The sequencing sample was made of peripheral blood. The CDR3 spells CASSYGQGRSNQPQHF. The CDR3 DNA sequence: TGTGCCAGCAGTTACGGGCAGGGTCGGAGCAATCAGCCCCAGCATTTT.